The present T cell receptor (beta chain) was sequenced within a study of radiotherapy plus CTLA-4 blockade in lung cancer. TCRdb's copy holds only in-frame clones and misses some; the assay was immunoSEQ multiplex PCR. There are 30,000 to 40,000 clones in the sample; approximately 77% occur only once, and approximately 5% lies in the top ten. The clonotype was recovered from a human donor with non-small cell lung cancer whose response to radiotherapy plus ipilimumab could not be evaluated. The source was peripheral blood, collected from a patient treated with radiotherapy plus ipilimumab.

CDR3 residues: CASSSVMEPSWGLTQYF. For the CDR3, the DNA is TGTGCCAGCAGTAGTGTAATGGAGCCCTCGTGGGGCTTGACGCAGTATTTT. The V and J genes are TRBV28 and TRBJ2-3; tentative D call: TRBD1 (5 bases). Between the trimmed V and J ends, which lost 5 bases and 9 bases, there was a span of 27 bases. Germline values: CDR1 MDHEN, CDR2 SYDVKM. The CDR3 is made up of 17 amino acids.